The entry below describes one T cell receptor beta chain. The source of the sample is a study of blood T cell repertoires in COVID-19. Overall study context: There were acute and convalescent COVID-19 samples, and they came from the United States, Italy and Spain. Sources were T cells, B-cell-depleted T cells, or PBMCs; the material itself was cDNA or gDNA.

Original analysis: By means of reference gene primer amplification, nucleated cell counts were estimated. TCRdb keeps only in-frame clones here, not all; method: immunoSEQ multiplex PCR. V and J calls and clone size come straight from that table; D and trimming were deduced from the DNA. The sample has approximately 77,000 clones; 70% to 80% are singletons. Germline CDR1 and CDR2: DFQATT and SNEGSKA (reference sequence). The V gene end was trimmed by 3 bases and the J gene end by 5 bases; junction bases not matched to a gene: 8. The CDR3 covers 15 residues. The sample taken for sequencing was peripheral blood. This chain links TRBV20-1 with TRBJ2-3; TRBD2 aligns across 10 bases. The clonotype comes from a man aged 65 to 85 with active or convalescent COVID-19. CDR3 protein: CSASATSGDQDTQYF. The CDR3 DNA is TGCAGTGCTAGTGCAACTAGCGGGGATCAAGATACGCAGTATTTT.